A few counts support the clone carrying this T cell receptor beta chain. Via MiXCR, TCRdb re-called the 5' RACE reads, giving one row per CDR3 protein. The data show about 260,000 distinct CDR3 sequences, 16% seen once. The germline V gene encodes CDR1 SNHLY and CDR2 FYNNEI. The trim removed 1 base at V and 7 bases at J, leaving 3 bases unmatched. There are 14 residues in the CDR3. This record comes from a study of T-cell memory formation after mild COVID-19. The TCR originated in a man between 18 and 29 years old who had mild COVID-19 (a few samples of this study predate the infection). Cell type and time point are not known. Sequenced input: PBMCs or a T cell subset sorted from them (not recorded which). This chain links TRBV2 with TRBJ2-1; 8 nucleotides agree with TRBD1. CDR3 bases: TGTGCCAGCAGTGAAGGGACAGGGAAAAATGAGCAGTTCTTC. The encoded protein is CASSEGTGKNEQFF.